This TCR beta chain was sequenced in a study of blood T cell repertoires in COVID-19. At the level of the study: T cells, B-cell-depleted T cells, or PBMCs supplied cDNA or gDNA.

Sequenced by immunoSEQ multiplex PCR; TCRdb stores in-frame clones only, minus some. The data hold 63,000 or so clones, with around nine tenths observed a single time. Deletions cut 5 bases from V and 6 bases from J, with 17 bases between. Per the germline V gene, CDR1 is LNHDA and CDR2 is SQIVND (reference sequence). The length of the CDR3 is 15 residues. The sequence was collected from a man aged 55 to 70 with acute or convalescent COVID-19. Sequencing used peripheral blood. The chain couples TRBV19 to TRBJ1-5; a possible D gene is TRBD1 (5 bases). CDR3 amino acids: CASSVRQFLSQPQHF. The CDR3 DNA is TGTGCCAGTAGTGTCAGACAGTTTTTGAGTCAGCCCCAGCATTTT.